The subject of this entry is one T cell receptor beta chain. The data originate from a study of blood T cell repertoires in COVID-19. Study in general: Both acute and convalescent COVID-19 samples were obtained from the United States, Italy and Spain. Sample material is recorded as cDNA or gDNA derived from T cells, B-cell-depleted T cells, or PBMCs.

V shed 6 bases and J 3 bases; nucleotides not matched to a gene: 11. The germline V gene encodes CDR1 SGHVS and CDR2 FNYEAQ. This CDR3 is 16 amino acids long. Authors' methods: By means of reference gene primer amplification, nucleated cell counts were estimated. The method was immunoSEQ multiplex PCR; TCRdb's version includes in-frame clones alone and lacks a portion of them. V and J calls and clone size are those listed in that table; D and trimming were worked out from the DNA. The data show tens of thousands of clones, around 90% seen once. Sequences were obtained from peripheral blood. The chain joins TRBV7-6 to TRBJ2-7; 10 bases map to TRBD2. The sequence was obtained from a male donor with acute or convalescent COVID-19. This CDR3 reads CASSLAASGGYYEQYF. The CDR3 nucleotides read TGTGCCAGCAGTCTAGCGGCTAGCGGGGGTTACTACGAGCAGTACTTC.